This T cell receptor (beta chain) was sequenced during a study of T-cell memory formation after mild COVID-19. TCRdb reanalysed the 5' RACE reads using MiXCR and keeps one entry per CDR3 protein. Here the sample spans hundreds of thousands of distinct CDR3 sequences, roughly 18% being singletons. This clonotype was seen a few times. Its antigen remains unidentified. Findings and limits, study-wide: Largely, contracting CD4+ clones fell within CM and EM, and contracting CD8+ clones within EMRA. Clones contracting across day 15 to 85 had a balanced CD4/CD8 profile; later expanding clones leaned CD4+.

The sample consisted of PBMCs or a T cell subset sorted from them (not recorded which). This receptor was obtained from an adult woman who had mild COVID-19 (a few samples of this study predate the infection). Cell type and time point are not known.

The CDR3 bases are TGTGCCAGCAGCTTATCGGGGCACCACGGGGAGACCCAGTACTTC. It codes for CASSLSGHHGETQYF. The V and J genes are TRBV7-9 and TRBJ2-5; the D gene could be TRBD1 or TRBD2 (5 bases each). Trimming cost V 2 bases and J 5 bases, with 15 bases left between them. The CDR3 loop spans 15 amino acids. Germline V gives CDR1 SEHNR, CDR2 FQNEAQ (reference sequence).